This record concerns one T cell receptor beta chain sequence. This CDR3 contains 15 residues. With 4 bases removed from V and 4 bases from J, the gap between germline ends came to 16 bases. Germline loops: CDR1 SGHVS, CDR2 FNYEAQ. A quantity of about 0.5 to 1 ug RNA underwent reverse transcription using random hexamers. Amplification of TCR beta CDR3 used immunoSEQ multiplex PCR across 54 Vbeta and 13 Jbeta. TCRdb re-derived calls from the immunoSEQ multiplex PCR reads in MiXCR, one entry per CDR3 protein. Of 200,000 to 250,000 distinct CDR3 sequences in the sample, roughly 90% were seen once. This sample is drawn from a study of CD8 T cells in Susac syndrome. The T cells that were sequenced for TCR beta were CD8+ and CD4+ cells from blood. Bulk CD8+ and CD4+ cells came from magnetic negative isolation; CD8+ TEMRA by FACS.

Sequenced sample: CD8+ T cells from PBMCs. The receptor was derived from a human donor with multiple sclerosis. This sequence joins TRBV7-6 and TRBJ1-1; the D is unclear. In DNA, the CDR3 is TGTGCCAGCAGCTATTCTCGGGGTGGACGCACTGAAGCTTTCTTT. Translation gives CASSYSRGGRTEAFF.